Listed here are 10 T cell receptor beta chains from one sample, sequenced in a study of Tregs in tolerant kidney transplant recipients. TCRdb keeps only in-frame clones here, not all; method: immunoSEQ multiplex PCR. The table includes fewer than 150,000 clones, roughly 92% detected once. The source material was CD4+ T cells from blood. These receptors came from a human donor in good health.

This sequence joins TRBV29-1 and TRBJ1-5, with D possibly being TRBD1 (5 bases). This CDR3 contains 17 residues. Germline assignment: CDR1 SQVTM and CDR2 ANQGSEA. CDR3 in amino acids: CNYLPGGTRNSNQPQHF. The CDR3 DNA is TGCAACTACCTACCGGGGGGGACGAGAAATAGCAATCAGCCCCAGCATTTT.

The rearrangement joins TRBV10-3 to TRBJ2-6, with D maybe TRBD2 (7 bases). The CDR3 has 20 residues. Trimming removed 0 bases from V and 0 bases from J, with 18 bases in between. Germline-derived CDR1 and CDR2 are ENHRY and SYGVKD. The DNA for the CDR3 is TGTGCCATCAGTGAGTCCCTCTACCGGGGGGCGAACTCTGGGGCCAACGTCCTGACTTTC. This gives the protein CAISESLYRGANSGANVLTF.

V is TRBV2 and J is TRBJ1-2; a weak D match, TRBD1 (5 bases). Germline values: CDR1 SNHLY, CDR2 FYNNEI. V was pared by 6 bases and J by 3 bases, with 11 bases between. The CDR3 covers 13 residues. The CDR3 here is CASSPGTDYGYTF. CDR3 nucleotides: TGTGCCAGCAGCCCCGGGACGGACTATGGCTACACCTTC.

CDR3: CAWSSQLAGSYNEQFF. DNA for the CDR3: TGTGCCTGGAGTTCCCAACTAGCGGGGAGCTACAATGAGCAGTTCTTC. The rearrangement uses TRBV30 and TRBJ2-1; TRBD2 matches 10 bases. The CDR3 has 16 residues. Germline V gene data show CDR1 as GTSNPN and CDR2 as SVGIG (reference sequence). Trimming removed 2 bases from V and 3 bases from J; junction bases left unmatched: 7.

This chain uses TRBV5-4 with TRBJ1-2; tentatively, D is TRBD1 (6 bases). V was pared by 1 base and J by 7 bases, with 11 bases between. This CDR3 is built from 13 residues. Germline loops: CDR1 SGHNT, CDR2 YYREEE (reference sequence). DNA of the CDR3: TGTGCCAGCAGCTTGTCAGGGGAGGCTGGCTACACCTTC. Translation gives CASSLSGEAGYTF.

The V and J genes are TRBV5-1 and TRBJ2-2; weak D call: TRBD2 (5 bases). Germline V gene lookup returns CDR1 SGHRS and CDR2 YFSETQ. V shed 5 bases and J shed 0 bases, with 17 bases lying between them. The CDR3 loop spans 17 amino acids. The CDR3 is CASRELEGRANTGELFF. CDR3 DNA sequence: TGCGCCAGCAGGGAATTGGAAGGGCGGGCGAACACCGGGGAGCTGTTTTTT. Variable domain in full (rest from reference TRBV5-1 and TRBJ2-2): KAGVTQTPRYLIKTRGQQVTLSCSPISGHRSVSWYQQTPGQGLQFLFEYFSETQRNKGNFPGRFSGRQFSNSRSEMNVSTLELGDSALYLCASRELEGRANTGELFFGEGSRLTVL.

The chain recombines TRBV2 with TRBJ1-2; the match to TRBD1 covers 10 bases. CDR1 and CDR2 from the germline V gene are SNHLY and FYNNEI. This CDR3 is 15 amino acids long. V lost 6 bases and J lost 10; bases outside the gene matches: 14. The CDR3 bases are TGTGCCAGCAGACCCAACCTCGGGACAGGGGCAGACTACACCTTC. This sequence encodes CASRPNLGTGADYTF.

The V and J genes are TRBV5-1 and TRBJ1-1; D is uncertain. Germline-derived CDR1 and CDR2 are SGHRS and YFSETQ. With 4 bases removed from V and 0 bases from J, the gap between germline ends came to 7 bases. The CDR3 sequence is 13 residues long. The CDR3, as DNA: TGCGCCAGCAGCCGACGATTGAACACTGAAGCTTTCTTT. Translation: CASSRRLNTEAFF. Based on the CDR3 plus reference TRBV5-1 and TRBJ1-1, the full variable domain is KAGVTQTPRYLIKTRGQQVTLSCSPISGHRSVSWYQQTPGQGLQFLFEYFSETQRNKGNFPGRFSGRQFSNSRSEMNVSTLELGDSALYLCASSRRLNTEAFFGQGTRLTVV.

The chain combines TRBV25-1 with TRBJ2-2, with TRBD1 identical over 8 bases. V lost 4 bases to trimming and J lost 5 bases; unmatched junction nucleotides: 3. The CDR3 runs to 14 residues. In germline, CDR1 is MGHDK, CDR2 SYGVNS. The CDR3 is CASSGTGRTGELFF. CDR3 sequence (DNA): TGTGCCAGCAGTGGGACAGGGAGGACCGGGGAGCTGTTTTTT.

V usage is TRBV30 and J usage is TRBJ1-2, with TRBD1 matching 7 bases. Losses at the gene ends were 8 bases for V and 5 bases for J; bases not matched to a gene: 11. CDR1 and CDR2 (germline): GTSNPN, SVGIG (reference sequence). The CDR3 totals 13 residues. The CDR3 region has the DNA TGTGCCATGGAGCGGGACAGACCGTATGGCTACACCTTC. Encoded protein: CAMERDRPYGYTF.